The 26 T cell receptor beta chains below come from one sample, sequenced in a study of PD-L1 blockade in urothelial cancer. The time point: pretreatment peripheral blood. The assay was immunoSEQ multiplex PCR, and TCRdb's table has in-frame clones only and misses some. This table holds around 60,000 clones, about 86% found once. The starting material was PBMCs, obtained around atezolizumab (anti-PD-L1) treatment. These receptors came from a man in his 70s with urothelial cancer.

The V call is TRBV18, the J call TRBJ2-3; 7 nucleotides match TRBD1. The trim removed 3 bases at V and 3 bases at J, leaving 9 bases unmatched. Germline CDR1 KGHSH, CDR2 LQKENI. CDR3 size: 16 residues. CDR3 bases: TGTGCCAGCTCACCCTATGACAGGGTAGGGACAGATACGCAGTATTTT. This encodes CASSPYDRVGTDTQYF.

The chain links TRBV6-5 to TRBJ2-1, with D possibly matching TRBD2 (6 bases). V was cut by 5 bases and J by 10 bases, with 21 bases left in between. Germline V gene lookup returns CDR1 MNHEY and CDR2 SVGAGI. The CDR3 runs to 15 residues. In nucleotides, the CDR3 is TGTGCCAGCAGTCAGGGACGGTCTAGCGCCCCGGAGCAGTTCTTC. Translation: CASSQGRSSAPEQFF.

J is TRBJ2-3 and V is TRBV5-4; 8 nucleotides align to TRBD2. Germline trimming cut 2 bases from V and 2 bases from J; bases unmatched to any gene: 7. The germline gives CDR1 SGHNT, CDR2 YYREEE (reference sequence). The CDR3 contains 16 residues. The DNA of the CDR3 is TGTGCCAGCAGCTTAACTAGCGGCCTATTCACAGATACGCAGTATTTT. This encodes CASSLTSGLFTDTQYF. The full variable domain, with the rest looked up from reference TRBV5-4 and TRBJ2-3, is ETGVTQSPTHLIKTRGQQVTLRCSSQSGHNTVSWYQQALGQGPQFIFQYYREEENGRGNFPPRFSGLQFPNYSSELNVNALELDDSALYLCASSLTSGLFTDTQYFGPGTRLTVL.

CDR3 amino acids: CASSVEVNTEAFF. The CDR3 DNA reads as TGTGCCAGCAGTGTGGAGGTGAACACTGAAGCTTTCTTT. The chain joins TRBV6-4 to TRBJ1-1; no reliable D call. Germline V CDR1 and CDR2: MRHNA, SNTAGT. The CDR3 runs to 13 residues. V was clipped by 4 bases and J by 0 bases, with 6 bases between them.

The chain recombines TRBV19 with TRBJ2-1; 9 nucleotides line up with TRBD1. Germline V gene sequence: CDR1 LNHDA, CDR2 SQIVND (reference sequence). V shed 2 bases and J 6 bases; nucleotides not matched to a gene: 8. CDR3 size: 16 residues. CDR3 nucleotides: TGTGCCAGTAGTATAATTAAGGGACAGGGCATCAATGAGCAGTTCTTC. Translated, it gives CASSIIKGQGINEQFF.

The V call is TRBV9, the J call TRBJ2-1; 12 bases fit TRBD2. With 4 bases clipped from V and 8 bases from J, the junction kept 13 bases outside the gene matches. CDR3 size: 17 residues. The V gene's germline CDR1 is SGDLS and CDR2 YYNGEE. The CDR3 sequence: CASSPRLAGVSSDEQFF. CDR3 nucleotide sequence: TGTGCCAGCAGCCCAAGACTAGCGGGAGTAAGTAGCGATGAGCAGTTCTTC.

This clone was found many times. The chain employs TRBV14 and TRBJ2-2; D remains unclear. V shed 1 base and J shed 5 bases, with 11 bases lying between them. Germline CDR1 is SGHDN and CDR2 is FVKESK. The CDR3 spans 15 residues. CDR3 protein: CASSQVAGGTGELFF. The DNA of the CDR3 is TGTGCCAGCAGCCAAGTGGCAGGTGGGACCGGGGAGCTGTTTTTT.

A single count supports this clone. The V gene is TRBV7-2, the J gene TRBJ2-1; 7 bases map to TRBD2. The CDR3 is 15 residues long. CDR1 is SGHTA and CDR2 is FQGNSA in the germline V gene. V lost 2 bases and J lost 2; bases outside the gene matches: 3. The CDR3 protein is CASSLSSGTYNEQFF. CDR3 in DNA: TGTGCCAGCAGCTTATCTAGCGGAACCTACAATGAGCAGTTCTTC.

The chain couples TRBV30 to TRBJ1-3; 7 nucleotides line up with TRBD1. The CDR3 runs 14 residues. Germline lookup yields CDR1 GTSNPN and CDR2 SVGIG (reference sequence). The V gene end was trimmed by 1 base and the J gene end by 4 bases; junction bases not matched to a gene: 4. This CDR3 reads CAWSAGGVGNTIYF. CDR3 DNA: TGTGCCTGGAGTGCAGGGGGTGTGGGAAACACCATATATTTT.

The chain recombines TRBV4-1 with TRBJ2-1; no definite D call. Trimming pared 3 bases from V and 0 bases from J, leaving 3 bases between. The CDR3 spans 13 residues. From germline, CDR1 is MGHRA and CDR2 YSYEKL. CDR3 residues: CASSQSSYNEQFF. The CDR3 bases are TGCGCCAGCAGCCAGAGCTCCTACAATGAGCAGTTCTTC.

This chain links TRBV5-5 with TRBJ2-1; 10 bases match TRBD1. V lost 3 bases, J lost 8 bases, and 5 bases stayed unmatched. The CDR3 has 14 residues. Germline V lookup: CDR1 SGHKS, CDR2 YYEKEE (reference sequence). The CDR3 DNA follows: TGTGCCAGCAGCTCGGGACAGGGGAATGATGAGCAGTTCTTC. It yields the protein CASSSGQGNDEQFF.

This chain joins TRBV7-9 and TRBJ2-3; D remains ambiguous. Deletions cut 5 bases from V and 1 base from J, with 13 bases between. Germline V gives CDR1 SEHNR, CDR2 FQNEAQ (reference sequence). The CDR3 runs 15 residues. The DNA for the CDR3 is TGTGCCAGCAGCCCGCTACCAACAGGCACAGATACGCAGTATTTT. Encoded protein: CASSPLPTGTDTQYF.

This sequence joins TRBV19 and TRBJ1-3; D remains ambiguous. The CDR3 consists of 17 residues. The ends were cut back, 5 bases at V and 2 bases at J, with 19 bases in the middle. Germline CDR1 is LNHDA and CDR2 is SQIVND (reference sequence). The CDR3 nucleotides read TGTGCCAGTAGTCTTAACAGAATCCAGCGGGCTGGAAACACCATATATTTT. It yields the protein CASSLNRIQRAGNTIYF.

CDR3 coding DNA: TGTGCCAGCACAAGAAACCCGGGGGTGTACGAGCAGTACTTC. It codes for CASTRNPGVYEQYF. The chain has TRBV6-5 and TRBJ2-7; D may be TRBD2 (6 bases). Germline assignment: CDR1 MNHEY and CDR2 SVGAGI. The V end lost 7 bases, the J end lost 4 bases, and 17 bases lay between the germline ends. The CDR3 spans 14 residues.

This clone showed up just a few times. This chain links TRBV11-2 with TRBJ2-1, with TRBD2 matching over 13 bases. V was pared by 5 bases and J by 4 bases, with 5 bases of the junction left unmatched. The CDR3 runs to 16 residues. Germline V gene sequence: CDR1 SGHAT, CDR2 FQNNGV. CDR3 nucleotide sequence: TGTGCCAGCAGCCCCCGGACTAGCGGGAGTTACAATGAGCAGTTCTTC. Translation gives CASSPRTSGSYNEQFF.

V is TRBV27 and J is TRBJ2-7, with 7 bases aligning to TRBD1. CDR3 size: 14 residues. After removal of 4 bases from V and 4 bases from J, the junction contained 7 bases not matched to a gene. Germline values: CDR1 MNHEY, CDR2 SMNVEV (reference sequence). The CDR3 sequence: CASSSAGGIYEQYF. The CDR3, as DNA: TGTGCCAGCAGTTCGGCAGGGGGTATTTACGAGCAGTACTTC.

The chain links TRBV11-1 to TRBJ1-4; 9 positions match TRBD1. This CDR3 has 15 amino acids. The trim removed 4 bases at V and 8 bases at J, leaving 8 bases unmatched. CDR1 is SGHAT, CDR2 FQDESV, per germline (reference sequence). This CDR3 is CASSSTGGAQEKLFF. The CDR3 DNA is TGTGCCAGCAGCTCTACAGGGGGCGCGCAGGAAAAACTGTTTTTT.

This chain uses TRBV27 with TRBJ1-3, with TRBD1 as a possible D gene (5 bases). Trimming pared 1 base from V and 0 bases from J, leaving 13 bases between. The CDR3 runs 17 residues. The V gene's germline CDR1 is MNHEY and CDR2 SMNVEV (reference sequence). The CDR3 DNA reads TGTGCCAGCAGTTTATTATCCGGGGGTAGCTCTGGAAACACCATATATTTT. This sequence encodes CASSLLSGGSSGNTIYF.

This chain connects TRBV9 to TRBJ2-2; D remains ambiguous. In germline, CDR1 is SGDLS, CDR2 YYNGEE. V gave up 5 bases and J gave up 5 bases, with 13 bases separating them. The CDR3 runs 14 residues. CDR3 in amino acids: CASSGRSLTGELFF. As DNA, the CDR3 is TGTGCCAGCAGTGGCAGATCCTTAACCGGGGAGCTGTTTTTT.

This clone was recorded only once. This chain links TRBV5-1 with TRBJ2-1, with D possibly TRBD2 on 6 matching bases. Trimming removed 4 bases from V and 5 bases from J, with 19 bases in between. The CDR3 extends over 16 amino acids. CDR1 is SGHRS and CDR2 is YFSETQ in the germline V gene. This CDR3 is CASSPSIAELNNEQFF. The CDR3 region has the DNA TGCGCCAGCAGCCCGTCAATAGCGGAGTTAAACAATGAGCAGTTCTTC.

This clone was counted once. The chain employs TRBV5-1 and TRBJ2-2; 9 bases map to TRBD2. CDR1 is SGHRS and CDR2 is YFSETQ in the germline V gene. The CDR3 is 16 residues long. V was clipped by 6 bases and J by 1 base; unmatched bases: 7. For the CDR3, the DNA is TGCGCCAGCACCCCGACTAGCGGACAGAACACCGGGGAGCTGTTTTTT. The encoded protein is CASTPTSGQNTGELFF. The full variable domain, rest sourced from reference TRBV5-1 and TRBJ2-2, is KAGVTQTPRYLIKTRGQQVTLSCSPISGHRSVSWYQQTPGQGLQFLFEYFSETQRNKGNFPGRFSGRQFSNSRSEMNVSTLELGDSALYLCASTPTSGQNTGELFFGEGSRLTVL.

The chain carries TRBV10-2 and TRBJ1-5, with 8 bases that match TRBD1. The CDR3 sequence is 13 residues long. The V and J ends lost 9 bases and 3 bases, in that order; junction bases with no gene match: 4. Germline values: CDR1 WSHSY, CDR2 SAAADI. The CDR3 is CASGTGPNQPQHF. In DNA form, the CDR3 reads TGCGCCAGTGGGACAGGACCCAATCAGCCCCAGCATTTT.

This chain connects TRBV28 to TRBJ2-3, with 11 positions matching TRBD1. Unmatched junction bases numbered 7, after V lost 10 bases and J lost 1 base. Germline V lookup: CDR1 MDHEN, CDR2 SYDVKM. The CDR3 is 15 residues long. CDR3 nucleotide sequence: TGTGCCATCCTGGACAGGGGGCTTGGCACAGATACGCAGTATTTT. The encoded protein is CAILDRGLGTDTQYF.

The rearrangement links TRBV28 to TRBJ1-5, with D unclear. The germline V gene encodes CDR1 MDHEN and CDR2 SYDVKM. The CDR3 contains 13 residues. Trimming stripped 7 bases from V and 3 bases from J, with 10 bases between. CDR3 loop: CASTPNPNQPQHF. The CDR3 coding sequence is TGTGCCAGCACCCCTAACCCCAATCAGCCCCAGCATTTT.

This clone was observed a handful of times. This chain uses TRBV27 with TRBJ2-7, with D uncertain. The CDR3 totals 13 residues. With 5 bases removed from V and 0 bases from J, the gap between germline ends came to 8 bases. CDR1 and CDR2 from the germline V gene are MNHEY and SMNVEV (reference sequence). CDR3 DNA sequence: TGTGCCAGCAGTCCTCGTCCCTCCTACGAGCAGTACTTC. Amino acid sequence: CASSPRPSYEQYF.

V and J are TRBV28 and TRBJ2-7, with 7 bases that match TRBD1. Per germline, CDR1 MDHEN and CDR2 SYDVKM. The V segment lost 3 bases and the J segment 0 bases; nucleotides outside the gene matches: 14. The CDR3 is 18 amino acids. CDR3 in DNA: TGTGCCAGCAGTTTGTATCCCTACAGGGGTTCCAGCTCCTACGAGCAGTACTTC. Its translation: CASSLYPYRGSSSYEQYF.